The clone carrying this T cell receptor beta chain came up many times. The record originates from a study of spatial heterogeneity in lung cancer. Study-wide context: Sequencing consistently turned up more beta-chain sequences than alpha-chain sequences.

Noted time point: sample taken at primary tumor resection. Sequencing of whole RNA from tumor, nontumor lung or frozen PBMC involved no sorting. The donor population consisted of some 70 patients with untreated, early-stage non-small cell lung cancer. V was clipped by 0 bases and J by 1 base, with 13 bases between them. The CDR3 contains 17 residues. CDR1 and CDR2 (germline): MGHRA, YSYEKL. The presence of a unique molecular identifier marked each TCR cDNA molecule. TCRdb analysed the 5' RACE reads with MiXCR anew, one entry per CDR3 protein. The data hold about 36,000 distinct CDR3 sequences, with 5.2% observed a single time.

This sample comprised PBMCs, obtained at surgery. The sequence was obtained from a female donor with early-stage non-small cell lung cancer. V and J are TRBV4-1 and TRBJ2-1, with a possible D match to TRBD2 (6 bases). The CDR3 region has the DNA TGCGCCAGCAGCCAAGACTCGGGACTCTTTTCCTACAATGAGCAGTTCTTC. Encoded protein: CASSQDSGLFSYNEQFF.